The present T cell receptor (beta chain) was sequenced within a study of blood T cell repertoires in COVID-19. The method was immunoSEQ multiplex PCR; TCRdb's version includes in-frame clones alone and lacks a portion of them. This sample has about 40,000 clones; about 85% occur once, and the top ten carry roughly 13%. CDR1 is MGHRA, CDR2 YSYEKL, per germline. This CDR3 has 15 amino acids. Losses at the gene ends were 0 bases for V and 4 bases for J; bases not matched to a gene: 5. The sequenced sample was peripheral blood. The clonotype originates from a human donor in a cohort sampled during active COVID-19. The chain combines TRBV4-1 with TRBJ1-2; 7 bases agree with TRBD1. The CDR3 is CASSQDRTGSYGYTF. The DNA of the CDR3 is TGCGCCAGCAGCCAAGATCGGACAGGCAGCTATGGCTACACCTTC.